This T cell receptor (beta chain) was retrieved from a study of blood T cell repertoires in COVID-19. As handled by the study authors: Reference gene primer amplification gave estimated nucleated cell counts. Assay: immunoSEQ multiplex PCR; the TCRdb copy retains only in-frame clones and omits some. V and J calls and clone size follow that table, whereas D and trimming were derived from the DNA. The repertoire has fewer than 250,000 clones, around 90% of them found once; the top ten carry 1.5% to 2%. The receptor was derived from a man aged 65 to 79 with acute or convalescent COVID-19. The sequencing input was peripheral blood.

The CDR3 protein is CASTARGSEKLFF. In nucleotides, the CDR3 is TGTGCCAGCACCGCTCGGGGATCTGAAAAACTGTTTTTT. The chain carries TRBV12-3 or TRBV12-4 and TRBJ1-4; D unresolved. The V end was cut by 7 bases, the J end by 7 bases, with 13 bases between. The CDR3 runs 13 residues.